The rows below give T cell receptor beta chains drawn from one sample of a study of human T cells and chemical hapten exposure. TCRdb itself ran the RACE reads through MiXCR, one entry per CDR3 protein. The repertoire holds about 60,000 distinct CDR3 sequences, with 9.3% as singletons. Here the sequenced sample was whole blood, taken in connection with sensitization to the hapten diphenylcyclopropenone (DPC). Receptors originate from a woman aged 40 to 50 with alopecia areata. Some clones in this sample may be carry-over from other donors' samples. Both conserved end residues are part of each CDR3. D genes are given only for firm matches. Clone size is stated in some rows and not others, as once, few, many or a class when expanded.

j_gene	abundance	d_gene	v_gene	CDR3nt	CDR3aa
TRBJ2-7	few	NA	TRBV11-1	TGTGCCAGCAGCTTAGCTTCCGGACGGTACGAGCAGTACTTC	CASSLASGRYEQYF
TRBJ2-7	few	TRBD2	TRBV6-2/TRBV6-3	TGTGCCAGCAGTTACTCGTCCAGCGGGGGATACGAGCAGTACTTC	CASSYSSSGGYEQYF
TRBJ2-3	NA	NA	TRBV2	TGTGCCAGCAGTTACGACTTAGATACGCAGTATTTT	CASSYDLDTQYF
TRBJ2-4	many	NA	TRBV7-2	TGTGCCAGCAGCTTAGTCGACGGACCCAAAAACATTCAGTACTTC	CASSLVDGPKNIQYF
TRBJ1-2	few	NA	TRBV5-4	TGTGCCAGCAGCCCGCCGGCGGGGACGGCTAACTATGGCTACACCTTC	CASSPPAGTANYGYTF
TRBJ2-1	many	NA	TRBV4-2	TGTGCCAGCAGCCAAGACCCCTCGAGCTCCTACAATGAGCAGTTCTTC	CASSQDPSSSYNEQFF
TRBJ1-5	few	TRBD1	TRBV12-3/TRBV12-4	TGTGCCAGCAGGACAGGGATTCAGCCCCAGCATTTT	CASRTGIQPQHF
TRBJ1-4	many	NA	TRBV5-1	TGCGCCAGCAGCTTCGGAGGACAGAATGAAAAACTGTTTTTT	CASSFGGQNEKLFF
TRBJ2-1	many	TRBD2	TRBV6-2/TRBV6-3	TGTGCCAGCAGGACTAGCGGGGGGGCTTCCCATGAGCAGTTCTTC	CASRTSGGASHEQFF
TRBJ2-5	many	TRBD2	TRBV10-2	TGCGCCAGCAGTGATGTCCTAGCGGGGGGGCGAAAGACCCAGTACTTC	CASSDVLAGGRKTQYF
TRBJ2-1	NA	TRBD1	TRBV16	TGTACCAGCAGCCAGGACAGGCCCGGTGAGCAGTTCTTC	CTSSQDRPGEQFF
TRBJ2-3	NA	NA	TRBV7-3	TGTGCCAGCAGCTCTAGCGGCACAGATACGCAGTATTTT	CASSSSGTDTQYF
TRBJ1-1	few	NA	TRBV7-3	TGTGCCAGCAGCTTATGGTCAGGGACGGAAGCTTTCTTT	CASSLWSGTEAFF
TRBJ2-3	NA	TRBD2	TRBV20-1	TGCAGTGCTACAGAGACTAGCGGTGTAGATACGCAGTATTTT	CSATETSGVDTQYF
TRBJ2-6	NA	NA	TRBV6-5	TGTGCCAGCAGTTCCAGCTACAGGGTCAGCTCTGGGGCCAACGTCCTGACTTTC	CASSSSYRVSSGANVLTF
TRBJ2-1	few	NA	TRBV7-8	TGTGCCAGCAGCTCAGGGGACGTCGGTGGGTACAATGAGCAGTTCTTC	CASSSGDVGGYNEQFF
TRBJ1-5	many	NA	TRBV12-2	TGTGCAAGTCGCTTCTCTTCCGGGACACTGGATCAGCCCCAGCATTTT	CASRFSSGTLDQPQHF
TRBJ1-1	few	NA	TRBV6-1	TGTGCCAGCCGGCTCGGGGCGGCTGAAGCTTTCTTT	CASRLGAAEAFF
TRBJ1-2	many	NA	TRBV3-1	TGTGCCAGCAGCCAAGTCGGGGGGCCGAGCTACACCTTC	CASSQVGGPSYTF
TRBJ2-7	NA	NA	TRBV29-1	TGCAGCGTCCTAGACAACCTGTGGGAGCAGTACTTC	CSVLDNLWEQYF
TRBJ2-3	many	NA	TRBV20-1	TGCAGTGCTAGAGAGGGGAGCAGGACAGATACGCAGTATTTT	CSAREGSRTDTQYF
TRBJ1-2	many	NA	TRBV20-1	TGCAGTGCTAGCCCCGAGAAATATGGCTACACCTTC	CSASPEKYGYTF
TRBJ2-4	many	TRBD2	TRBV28	TGTGCCAGCAGCCGAGCGGGGGGAGGAGCCAAAAACATTCAGTACTTC	CASSRAGGGAKNIQYF
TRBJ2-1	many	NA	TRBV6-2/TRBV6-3	TGTGCCAGCACACAGGGTTCTATCAATGAGCAGTTCTTC	CASTQGSINEQFF
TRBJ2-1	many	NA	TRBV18	TGTGCCAGCTCACCTAGTTGGTTGGGCAATGAGCAGTTCTTC	CASSPSWLGNEQFF
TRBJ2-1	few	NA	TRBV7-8	TGTGCCAGCAGCCCGACCTCACTAGCCAATGAGCAGTTCTTC	CASSPTSLANEQFF
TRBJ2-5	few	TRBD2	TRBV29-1	TGCAGCACCAGAGGACTAGCGGGGGCAACGAGGGAGACCCAGTACTTC	CSTRGLAGATRETQYF
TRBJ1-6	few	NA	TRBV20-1	TGCAGTGCTAGTTCGGGTCAGAATAATTCACCCCTCCACTTT	CSASSGQNNSPLHF
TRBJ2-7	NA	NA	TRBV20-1	TGCAGTGCCTCGAGGGGACCCTACGAGCAGTACTTC	CSASRGPYEQYF
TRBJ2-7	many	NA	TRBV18	TGTGCCAGCTCTTGGAGGCAGGGGAGCTACGAGCAGTACTTC	CASSWRQGSYEQYF
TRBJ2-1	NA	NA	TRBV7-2	TGTGCCAGCAGCCGGACTCGCTTGGCTGAGCAGTTCTTC	CASSRTRLAEQFF
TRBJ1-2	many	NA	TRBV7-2	TGTGCCAGCAGCTTAGTGGGGACGGGCTACACCTTC	CASSLVGTGYTF
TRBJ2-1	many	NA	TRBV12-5	TGTGCTAGTGGTGGGGGCCGTTACAATGAGCAGTTCTTC	CASGGGRYNEQFF
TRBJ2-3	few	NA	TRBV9	TGTGCCAGCAGCGTAAGGTGGGCAGGGAGAACAGATACGCAGTATTTT	CASSVRWAGRTDTQYF
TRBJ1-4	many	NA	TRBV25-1	TGTGCCAGCAGCCTTTCTTGGGACCTAAAGCGGAATGAAAAACTGTTTTTT	CASSLSWDLKRNEKLFF
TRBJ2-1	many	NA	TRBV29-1	TGCAGCGTTGAACGCTCTCCGGGCCCCATCAATGAGCAGTTCTTC	CSVERSPGPINEQFF
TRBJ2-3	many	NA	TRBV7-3	TGTGCCAGCAGCCTCTCAGGGAGCCGGGAAGATACGCAGTATTTT	CASSLSGSREDTQYF
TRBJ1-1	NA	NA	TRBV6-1	TGTGCCAGCAGGGGACTCAAGAACACTGAAGCTTTCTTT	CASRGLKNTEAFF
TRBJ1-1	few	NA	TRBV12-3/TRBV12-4	TGTGCCAGCAGTTTAGGTGCAGAACTACAAGCTTTCTTT	CASSLGAELQAFF
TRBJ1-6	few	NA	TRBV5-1	TGCGCCAGCAGTCTTACGACAGGAGCGAATAATTCACCCCTCCACTTT	CASSLTTGANNSPLHF
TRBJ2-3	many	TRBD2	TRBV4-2	TGTGCCAGCGGCATAGCGGGGGAGAGTAGAGGAACGCAGTATTTT	CASGIAGESRGTQYF
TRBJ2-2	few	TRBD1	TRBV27	TGTGCCAGCAGCCTGGGACAGTACACCGGGGAGCTGTTTTTT	CASSLGQYTGELFF
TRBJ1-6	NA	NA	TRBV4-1	TGCGCCAGCAGCCAAATGGGAAATTCACCCCTCCACTTT	CASSQMGNSPLHF
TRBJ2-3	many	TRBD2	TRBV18	TGTGCCAGCTCACCAGGGGAGGGGAGCACAGATACGCAGTATTTT	CASSPGEGSTDTQYF
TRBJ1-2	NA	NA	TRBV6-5	TGTGCCAGCCAATCACAGGGTGCCTATGGCTACACCTTC	CASQSQGAYGYTF
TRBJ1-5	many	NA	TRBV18	TGTGCCAGCTCACCGGGTGGGAATCAGCCCCAGCATTTT	CASSPGGNQPQHF
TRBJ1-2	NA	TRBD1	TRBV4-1	TGCGCCAGCAGCCGACAGGACAGGGAGTATGGCTACACCTTC	CASSRQDREYGYTF
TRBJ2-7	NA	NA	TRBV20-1	TGCAGTGCGGACGCCGGGCCCCCCTACGAGCAGTACTTC	CSADAGPPYEQYF
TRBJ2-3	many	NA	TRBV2	TGTGCCAGCACTCCCGGGACCCTTTTTAGCACAGATACGCAGTATTTT	CASTPGTLFSTDTQYF
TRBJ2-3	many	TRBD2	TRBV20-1	TGCAGTGCTAGCGGGGGGTTAGGCACAGATACGCAGTATTTT	CSASGGLGTDTQYF
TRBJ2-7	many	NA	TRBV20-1	TGCAGTGCTCGTCGTATTGAAGGCTCCTACGAGCAGTACTTC	CSARRIEGSYEQYF
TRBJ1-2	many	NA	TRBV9	TGTGCCAGCAGCGTAGGGGTAGGGCCTAACTATGGCTACACCTTC	CASSVGVGPNYGYTF
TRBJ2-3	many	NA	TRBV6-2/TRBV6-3	TGTGCCAGCAGCCCCCAGCAGGGTACCACAGATACGCAGTATTTT	CASSPQQGTTDTQYF
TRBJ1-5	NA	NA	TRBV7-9	TGTGCCAGCAGCTTTCAAGGGAGCCAGCCCCAGCATTTT	CASSFQGSQPQHF
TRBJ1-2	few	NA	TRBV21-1	TGTGCCAGCAGCAAAGCGCGGAACATCGTACTGGGTGGCTACACCTTC	CASSKARNIVLGGYTF
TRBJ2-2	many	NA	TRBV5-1	TGCGCCAGCAGCTTGGAGGCCAACACCGGGGAGCTGTTTTTT	CASSLEANTGELFF
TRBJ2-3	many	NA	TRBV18	TGTGCCAGCTCACTTGGTAGCACAGATACGCAGTATTTT	CASSLGSTDTQYF